This paragraph reports one T cell receptor beta chain. In the study's own analysis: Amplification of reference gene primers provided the estimated nucleated cell counts. The data were produced by immunoSEQ multiplex PCR, yet TCRdb's version contains in-frame clones alone and is incomplete. The V and J calls and clone size were taken over from that table, and D and trimming were inferred from the DNA. Of over 250,000 clones listed, roughly 92% are singletons. Patients from Seattle were sampled longitudinally, starting during active infection. This entry comes from a study of blood T cell repertoires in COVID-19. Study-wide context: Sites across the United States, Italy and Spain contributed samples from acute and convalescent COVID-19. PBMCs, B-cell-depleted T cells, or T cells provided the cDNA or gDNA that made up the material.

V trimming: 8 bases; J trimming: 1 base; junction bases outside the gene matches: 7. The length of the CDR3 is 14 residues. Germline CDR1 reads MDHEN; CDR2 reads SYDVKM. Sequences were obtained from peripheral blood. The rearrangement uses TRBV28 and TRBJ1-1, with 7 bases fitting TRBD1. This clonotype originated in a woman younger than 45 with COVID-19, enrolled during active disease. The CDR3: CASHSTGTNTEAFF. CDR3 nucleotide sequence: TGTGCCAGCCACTCGACAGGGACGAACACTGAAGCTTTCTTT.